This T cell receptor (beta chain) was retrieved from a study of blood T cell repertoires in COVID-19. Study-level background: Researchers got acute and convalescent COVID-19 samples from the United States, Italy and Spain.

Authors' processing steps: Using reference gene primer amplification, nucleated cell counts were estimated. Sequencing used immunoSEQ multiplex PCR; TCRdb keeps in-frame clones, though not all of them. V, J and clone size derive from that table, while D and trimming were established from the DNA sequence. The sample lists around 300,000 clones, around 81% occurring once. V was cut by 3 bases and J by 4 bases, with 9 bases left in between. The CDR3 covers 14 residues. Germline CDR1 reads MNHEY; CDR2 reads SMNVEV (reference sequence). The sequenced sample consisted of peripheral blood. V is TRBV27 and J is TRBJ1-4; tentative D call: TRBD1 (5 bases). The receptor comes from a woman aged 50 to 60 with active or convalescent COVID-19. CDR3: CASSFSGINEKLFF. The CDR3 DNA sequence: TGTGCCAGCAGTTTTTCAGGGATTAATGAAAAACTGTTTTTT.